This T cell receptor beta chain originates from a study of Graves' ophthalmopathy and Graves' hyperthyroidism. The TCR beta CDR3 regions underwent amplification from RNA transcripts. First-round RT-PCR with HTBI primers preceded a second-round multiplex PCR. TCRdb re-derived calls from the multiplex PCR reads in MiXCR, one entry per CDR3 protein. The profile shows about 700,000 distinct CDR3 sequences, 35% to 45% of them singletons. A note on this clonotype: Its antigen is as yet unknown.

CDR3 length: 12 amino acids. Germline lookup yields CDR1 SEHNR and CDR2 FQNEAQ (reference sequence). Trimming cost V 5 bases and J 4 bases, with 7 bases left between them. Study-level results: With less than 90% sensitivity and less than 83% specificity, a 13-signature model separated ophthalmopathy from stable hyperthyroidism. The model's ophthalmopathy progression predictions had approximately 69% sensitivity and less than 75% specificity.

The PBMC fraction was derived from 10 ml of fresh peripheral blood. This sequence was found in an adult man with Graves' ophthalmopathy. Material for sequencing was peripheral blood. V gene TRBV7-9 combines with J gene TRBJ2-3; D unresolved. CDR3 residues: CASSILADTQYF. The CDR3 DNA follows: TGTGCCAGCAGCATTCTAGCAGATACGCAGTATTTT.